This record concerns one T cell receptor beta chain sequence. There is no known antigen for this receptor. No much larger clonotype is one base removed from it; base qualities were not supplied. One collaborating source in Seattle enrolled patients while the patients were actively infected and followed the patients over time throughout the course of disease. Each collaborating institution followed its own protocols to collect whole blood in K2EDTA tubes. For TCRbeta analysis, collaborator samples were shipped as frozen whole blood, as isolated PBMCs, or as DNA extracted from either sample type. Relative to germline, V is 1 base shorter and J is 8 bases shorter, with 5 bases between their ends. The CDR3 starts with the cysteine, ends with the phenylalanine, and has 10 residues. Only the CDR3 part of the read is kept: 30 bases, read in frame from the first base. Looking up the germline V gene (reference sequence) yields CDR1 GTSNPN and CDR2 SVGIG.

These data originate in a study of blood T cell repertoires in COVID-19 (dated by TCRdb to 2020 to 2021). At the level of the whole study: The collaborator samples originated in the United States, Italy and Spain and spanned the acute and convalescent phases of COVID-19. The prospective study material was composed of cDNA or gDNA derived from T cells, B-cell-depleted T cells, or PBMCs. The dataset comprised deeply sampled blood TCRbeta repertoires from subjects exposed to, actively infected with, or recovered from COVID-19. The repertoires were made available in a free public database intended to serve as a resource for research on the immune response to SARS-CoV-2. The samples were drawn from the first 160 participants of the ongoing ImmuneRACE study and from under 1,500 subjects provided by 6 global collaborators. Sample metadata almost always included a de-identified subject ID, COVID-19 status, age in years and sex. Where HLA class I and class II types were available, the types were taken from metadata supplied by the sample provider, not from assay-based typing. Overall study results and their limits: The amount of clinical and demographic metadata varied by source and participant and was provided uncurated.

TCRbeta CDR3 regions were amplified from genomic DNA using the immunoSEQ Assay, a bias-controlled multiplex PCR. In the original analysis: Nucleated cell counts per sample were estimated from amplification of reference gene primers within the assay. To quantify the absolute abundance of each unique TCRbeta CDR3 rearrangement, sequence reads were collapsed and filtered. For each sample, productive Simpson clonality was calculated as the square root of Simpson's diversity index across productive rearrangements. In its TCRdb copy, this immuneACCESS table keeps in-frame sequences only and misses some clones. Where compared with another copy, unresolved V genes explain less than half of these, and the others have no known cause. That table gives V, J and clone size, and the DNA gave D and trimming. The sample table records 350,000 or so clones; approximately 89% of these occur just once. The top ten hold 3% to 4.5% of the sample.

This TCR was sampled from a woman aged 55-69 years with COVID-19, enrolled during active disease. The sequence links TRBV30 to TRBJ1-1, and perhaps TRBD1 as D gene, on 5 matching bases. The source material was peripheral blood. For the CDR3, the sequence is CAWSDREAFF. The nucleotide sequence reads TGTGCCTGGAGTGACAGGGAAGCTTTCTTT.